Below are 9 T cell receptor beta chains sequenced from a single sample in a study of T cell repertoires in cytomegalovirus infection. These receptors are not linked to any known antigen. One entry per CDR3 protein results from TCRdb running MiXCR on the reads. The data show under 350,000 distinct CDR3 sequences, approximately 22% seen once. Sequenced here: cultured PBMCs, sampled from culture after CMV antigen stimulation. These receptors came from a human donor in good health (CMV status not recorded). Some clones in this sample may be carry-over from other donors' samples.

There are many counts of this clonotype. The rearrangement joins TRBV2 to TRBJ1-5; D gene unclear. Per germline, CDR1 SNHLY and CDR2 FYNNEI. This CDR3 has 15 residues. V was cut by 8 bases and J by 2 bases, with 16 bases left in between. The CDR3 nucleotides read TGTGCCAGCGGGAGGGCGCCTTCTGGCAATCAGCCCCAGCATTTT. Its protein product is CASGRAPSGNQPQHF.

This clonotype was counted many times. V gene TRBV7-9 combines with J gene TRBJ2-5, with D possibly matching TRBD2 (6 bases). Trimming removed 0 bases at V and 5 bases at J, with 13 bases between. CDR1 and CDR2 from the germline V gene are SEHNR and FQNEAQ (reference sequence). The CDR3 covers 15 residues. CDR3 amino acids: CASSLAEGTLETQYF. DNA of the CDR3: TGTGCCAGCAGCTTAGCGGAGGGAACACTTGAGACCCAGTACTTC. Using reference TRBV7-9 and TRBJ2-5 for the parts outside the CDR3, the full variable domain is DTGVSQNPRHKITKRGQNVTFRCDPISEHNRLYWYRQTLGQGPEFLTYFQNEAQLEKSRLLSDRFSAERPKGSFSTLEIQRTEQGDSAMYLCASSLAEGTLETQYFGPGTRLLVL.

This clonotype was counted at least ten times. The chain has TRBV7-2 and TRBJ2-7; no definite D call. The V gene lost 1 base and the J gene lost 0 bases, with 7 bases spanning the gap. Germline CDR1 is SGHTA and CDR2 is FQGNSA. The CDR3 has 14 amino acids. CDR3 DNA: TGTGCCAGCAGCTTAGGGACCGGCTCCTACGAGCAGTACTTC. Its translation is CASSLGTGSYEQYF.

The chain combines TRBV5-1 with TRBJ1-4; no clear D. The germline V gene has CDR1 SGHRS and CDR2 YFSETQ. V lost 0 bases, J lost 0 bases, and 9 bases lay in between. The CDR3 has 16 amino acids. CDR3 protein: CASSLDPGATNEKLFF. The CDR3 nucleotides are TGCGCCAGCAGCTTGGACCCGGGAGCAACTAATGAAAAACTGTTTTTT. Based on the CDR3 plus reference TRBV5-1 and TRBJ1-4, the full variable domain is KAGVTQTPRYLIKTRGQQVTLSCSPISGHRSVSWYQQTPGQGLQFLFEYFSETQRNKGNFPGRFSGRQFSNSRSEMNVSTLELGDSALYLCASSLDPGATNEKLFFGSGTQLSVL.

This clonotype appeared a few times. This sequence joins TRBV11-3 and TRBJ1-1; D gene unclear. Germline V gene sequence: CDR1 SGHNT, CDR2 YENEEA. This CDR3 spans 11 amino acids. Trimming took off 5 bases at V and 8 bases at J, with 9 bases between the two ends. The CDR3 sequence: CASSQGLEAFF. CDR3 nucleotides: TGTGCCAGCAGCCAAGGTCTAGAAGCTTTCTTT.

This clonotype was seen repeatedly, ten times or more. J is TRBJ2-5 and V is TRBV29-1; D assignment may be TRBD1 or TRBD2 (5 bases each). The CDR3 length is 16 residues. CDR1 and CDR2 from the germline V gene are SQVTM and ANQGSEA. V was clipped by 8 bases and J by 0 bases, with 22 bases between them. In DNA, the CDR3 is TGCAGCATACTAGGAAGGGGCAGGAGGTACCAAGAGACCCAGTACTTC. Translated, it gives CSILGRGRRYQETQYF. The full variable domain, completed using reference TRBV29-1 and TRBJ2-5, is SAVISQKPSRDICQRGTSLTIQCQVDSQVTMMFWYRQQPGQSLTLIATANQGSEATYESGFVIDKFPISRPNLTFSTLTVSNMSPEDSSIYLCSILGRGRRYQETQYFGPGTRLLVL.

The V gene is TRBV27, the J gene TRBJ1-5; possible D gene TRBD1, 5 bases. Per the germline V gene, CDR1 is MNHEY and CDR2 is SMNVEV (reference sequence). V was clipped by 3 bases and J by 2 bases, with 14 bases between them. The CDR3 totals 16 residues. The CDR3 DNA follows: TGTGCCAGCAGTTTGGCCTGGGGCCGGGGCAATCAGCCCCAGCATTTT. This translates into CASSLAWGRGNQPQHF.

This clonotype was detected ten times or more. Here the CDR3 DNA reads TGTGCCAGCAGCTTAACCAGGGTGCACGGGGCTCTTGAGCAGTTCTTC. Its translation is CASSLTRVHGALEQFF. The chain links TRBV7-2 to TRBJ2-1; D may match TRBD1 or TRBD2 (5 bases each). The germline CDR1 and CDR2 sequences are SGHTA and FQGNSA. Trimming cost V 2 bases and J 9 bases, with 20 bases left between them. The length of the CDR3 is 16 residues.

The chain joins TRBV27 to TRBJ2-3, with D unresolved. The CDR3 sequence is 12 residues long. V lost 3 bases, J lost 13 bases, and 14 bases lay in between. Per germline, CDR1 MNHEY and CDR2 SMNVEV (reference sequence). CDR3 in amino acids: CASSLVPGFKYF. CDR3 sequence (DNA): TGTGCCAGCAGTTTGGTCCCCGGATTCAAGTATTTT.